This TCR beta chain was found in a study of blood T cell repertoires in COVID-19. The CDR3 totals 15 residues. V was trimmed by 5 bases and J by 0 bases, leaving 13 bases between them. Germline loops: CDR1 SEHNR, CDR2 FQNEAQ (reference sequence). Participant ages covered about 18 to 90 years across approximately 25 US areas. Which cohort a participant joined came from the clinical history participants gave. This table comes from immunoSEQ multiplex PCR, and its TCRdb copy is limited to in-frame clones, with some not included. The sample shows more than 300,000 clones, just under 90% of them seen only once.

The gene calls are TRBV7-9 and TRBJ1-1; no clear D. The clonotype was recovered from a woman aged 25 to 39 who had recovered from COVID-19. Sequenced sample: PBMCs or T cells enriched from blood (not recorded which). The CDR3 bases are TGTGCCAGCAGCACCCGAGGCGGCTTGAACACTGAAGCTTTCTTT. Translating it yields CASSTRGGLNTEAFF.